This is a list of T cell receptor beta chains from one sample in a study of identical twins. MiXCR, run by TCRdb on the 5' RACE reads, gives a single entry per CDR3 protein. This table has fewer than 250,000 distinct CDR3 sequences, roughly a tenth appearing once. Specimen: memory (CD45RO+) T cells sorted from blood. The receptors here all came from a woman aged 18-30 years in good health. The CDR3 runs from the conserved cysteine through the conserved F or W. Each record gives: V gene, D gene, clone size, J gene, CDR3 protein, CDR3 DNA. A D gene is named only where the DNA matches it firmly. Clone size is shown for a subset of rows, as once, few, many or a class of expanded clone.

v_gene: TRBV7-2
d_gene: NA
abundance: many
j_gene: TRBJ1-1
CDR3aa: CASSLMSLNTEAFF
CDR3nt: TGTGCCAGCAGCTTAATGTCACTGAACACTGAAGCTTTCTTT

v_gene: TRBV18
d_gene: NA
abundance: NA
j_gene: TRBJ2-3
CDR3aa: CASSPTTSTDTQYF
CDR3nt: TGTGCCAGCTCACCGACGACTTCCACAGATACGCAGTATTTT

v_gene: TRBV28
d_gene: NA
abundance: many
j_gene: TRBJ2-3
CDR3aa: CASAWGSTTSLTDTQYF
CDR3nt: TGTGCCAGCGCTTGGGGTAGCACCACTAGTCTCACAGATACGCAGTATTTT

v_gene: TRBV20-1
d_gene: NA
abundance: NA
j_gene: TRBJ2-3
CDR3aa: CSANVWGVAGTDTQYF
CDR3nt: TGCAGTGCTAACGTATGGGGGGTAGCGGGCACAGATACGCAGTATTTT

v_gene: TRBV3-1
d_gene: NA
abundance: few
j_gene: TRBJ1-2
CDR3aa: CASSPGTGFYGYTF
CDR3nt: TGTGCCAGCAGCCCCGGGACCGGTTTCTATGGCTACACCTTC

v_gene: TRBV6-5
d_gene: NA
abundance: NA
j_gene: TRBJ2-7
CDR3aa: CASSYAGSYYEQYF
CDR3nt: TGTGCCAGCAGTTACGCGGGCAGTTACTACGAGCAGTACTTC

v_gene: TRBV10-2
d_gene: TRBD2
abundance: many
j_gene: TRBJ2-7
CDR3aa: CASRAGGVSYEQYF
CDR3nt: TGCGCCAGCAGAGCGGGAGGGGTTTCCTACGAGCAGTACTTC

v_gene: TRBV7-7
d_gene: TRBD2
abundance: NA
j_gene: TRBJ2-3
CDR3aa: CASSPTSGLDTQYF
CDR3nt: TGTGCCAGCAGCCCGACTAGCGGCCTTGATACGCAGTATTTT

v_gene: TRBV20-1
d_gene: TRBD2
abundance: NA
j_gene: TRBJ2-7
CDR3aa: CSASDSGTSGRYEQYF
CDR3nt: TGCAGTGCTAGTGATTCCGGGACTAGCGGGAGATACGAGCAGTACTTC

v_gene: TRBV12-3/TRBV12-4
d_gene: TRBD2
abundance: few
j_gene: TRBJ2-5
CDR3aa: CASSLREGPQETQYF
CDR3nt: TGTGCCAGCAGTTTACGGGAGGGCCCACAAGAGACCCAGTACTTC

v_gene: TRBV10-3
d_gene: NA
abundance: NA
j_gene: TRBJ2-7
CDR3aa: CATNSGDEQYF
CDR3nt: TGTGCCACTAATTCAGGGGACGAGCAGTACTTC

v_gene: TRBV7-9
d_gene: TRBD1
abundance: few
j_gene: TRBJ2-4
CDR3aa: CASSGTGWAKNIQYF
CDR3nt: TGTGCCAGCAGCGGGACAGGGTGGGCCAAAAACATTCAGTACTTC

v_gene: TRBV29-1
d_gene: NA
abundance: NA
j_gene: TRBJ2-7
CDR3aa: CSVEWRDSYEQYF
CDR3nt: TGCAGCGTTGAGTGGCGGGACTCCTACGAGCAGTACTTC

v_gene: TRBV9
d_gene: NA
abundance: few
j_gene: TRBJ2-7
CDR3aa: CASSVAAGEYEQYF
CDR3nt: TGTGCCAGCAGCGTAGCGGCAGGGGAATACGAGCAGTACTTC

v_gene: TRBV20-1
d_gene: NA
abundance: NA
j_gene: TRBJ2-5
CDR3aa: CSARRRGLIQETQYF
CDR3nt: TGCAGTGCTAGAAGGCGGGGCCTAATCCAAGAGACCCAGTACTTC

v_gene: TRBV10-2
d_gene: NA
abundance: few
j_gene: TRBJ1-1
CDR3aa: CASSELARGPEAFF
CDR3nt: TGCGCCAGCAGTGAGTTGGCGAGGGGTCCTGAAGCTTTCTTT

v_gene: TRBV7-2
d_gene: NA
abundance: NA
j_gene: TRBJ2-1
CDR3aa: CASSLMRGHEQFF
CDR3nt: TGTGCCAGCAGCTTGATGCGGGGGCATGAGCAGTTCTTC

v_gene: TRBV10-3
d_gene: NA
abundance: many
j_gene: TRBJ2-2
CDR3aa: CAISESLRQAGTGELFF
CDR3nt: TGTGCCATCAGTGAGTCCTTGCGACAGGCGGGCACCGGGGAGCTGTTTTTT

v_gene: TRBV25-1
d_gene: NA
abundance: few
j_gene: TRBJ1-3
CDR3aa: CASSDRARGNTIYF
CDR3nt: TGTGCCAGCAGTGACAGGGCGAGGGGAAACACCATATATTTT

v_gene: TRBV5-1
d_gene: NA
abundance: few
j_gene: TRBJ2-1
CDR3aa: CASSLNGATGNEQFF
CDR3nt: TGCGCCAGCAGCTTGAACGGGGCTACGGGGAATGAGCAGTTCTTC

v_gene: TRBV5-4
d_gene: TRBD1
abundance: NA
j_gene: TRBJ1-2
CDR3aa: CASSGQVYETPYGYTF
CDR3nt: TGTGCCAGCAGCGGACAGGTGTATGAAACTCCCTATGGCTACACCTTC

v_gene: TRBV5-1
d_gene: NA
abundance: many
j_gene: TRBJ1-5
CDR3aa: CASSLGGYSGNQPQHF
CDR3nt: TGCGCCAGCAGCTTGGGGGGGTACAGTGGCAATCAGCCCCAGCATTTT

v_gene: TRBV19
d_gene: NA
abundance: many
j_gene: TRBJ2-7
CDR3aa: CASSARYEQYF
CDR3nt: TGTGCCAGTAGTGCCCGGTACGAGCAGTACTTC

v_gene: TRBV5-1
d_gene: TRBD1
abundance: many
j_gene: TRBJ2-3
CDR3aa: CASFESPGQGTQYF
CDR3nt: TGCGCCAGCTTTGAGTCTCCGGGACAGGGGACGCAGTATTTT

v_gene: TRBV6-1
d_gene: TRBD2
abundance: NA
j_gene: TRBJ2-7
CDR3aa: CASSEPAGAQYF
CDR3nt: TGTGCCAGCAGTGAACCAGCGGGGGCGCAGTACTTC

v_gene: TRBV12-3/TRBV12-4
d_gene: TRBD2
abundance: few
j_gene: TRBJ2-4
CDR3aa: CASSFDLAGEVENIQYF
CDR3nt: TGTGCCAGCAGTTTCGACCTAGCGGGGGAAGTCGAAAACATTCAGTACTTC

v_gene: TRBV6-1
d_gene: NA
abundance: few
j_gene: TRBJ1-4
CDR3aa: CASARLNSQNEKLFF
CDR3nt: TGTGCCAGCGCTAGGCTCAACAGCCAGAATGAAAAACTGTTTTTT

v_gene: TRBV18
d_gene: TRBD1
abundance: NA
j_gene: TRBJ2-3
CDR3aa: CASSRGQELTDTQYF
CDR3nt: TGTGCCAGCTCCCGCGGACAGGAACTCACAGATACGCAGTATTTT

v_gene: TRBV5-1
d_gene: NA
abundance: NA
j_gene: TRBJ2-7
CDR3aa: CASMGLSGSSYEQYF
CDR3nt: TGCGCCAGCATGGGCTTGAGCGGCAGCTCCTACGAGCAGTACTTC

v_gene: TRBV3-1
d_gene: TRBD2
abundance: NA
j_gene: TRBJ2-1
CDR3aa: CASSQRGAGERNEQFF
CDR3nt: TGTGCCAGCAGCCAACGGGGAGCGGGAGAAAGAAATGAGCAGTTCTTC

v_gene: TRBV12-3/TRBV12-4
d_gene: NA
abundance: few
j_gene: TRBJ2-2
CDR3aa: CASSPAVRVPGELFF
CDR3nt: TGTGCCAGCAGTCCAGCGGTCAGGGTTCCCGGGGAGCTGTTTTTT

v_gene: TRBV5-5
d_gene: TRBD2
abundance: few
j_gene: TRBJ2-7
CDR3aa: CASSPSGSYEQYF
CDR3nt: TGTGCCAGCAGCCCTAGCGGCTCCTACGAGCAGTACTTC

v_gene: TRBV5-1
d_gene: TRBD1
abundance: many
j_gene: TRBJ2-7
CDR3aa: CASSLGQGDYEQYF
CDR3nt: TGCGCCAGCAGCTTAGGACAGGGGGACTACGAGCAGTACTTC

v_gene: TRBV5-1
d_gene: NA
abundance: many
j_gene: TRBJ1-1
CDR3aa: CASTGGLRTEAFF
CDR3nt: TGCGCCAGCACGGGGGGCCTGAGGACTGAAGCTTTCTTT

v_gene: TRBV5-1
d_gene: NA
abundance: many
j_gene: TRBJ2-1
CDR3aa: CASARSGEDNEQFF
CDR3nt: TGCGCCAGTGCACGGTCGGGTGAGGACAATGAGCAGTTCTTC

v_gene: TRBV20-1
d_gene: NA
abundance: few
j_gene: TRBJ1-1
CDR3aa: CSARYALMNTEAFF
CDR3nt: TGCAGTGCTAGATACGCCCTAATGAACACTGAAGCTTTCTTT

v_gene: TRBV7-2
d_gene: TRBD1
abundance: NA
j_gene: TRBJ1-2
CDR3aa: CASSSGAGGNGYTF
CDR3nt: TGTGCCAGCAGCTCTGGGGCAGGGGGCAATGGCTACACCTTC

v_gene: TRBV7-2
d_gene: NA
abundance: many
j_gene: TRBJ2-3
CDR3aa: CASSTHRDTQYF
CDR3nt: TGTGCCAGCAGCACCCACCGGGATACGCAGTATTTT

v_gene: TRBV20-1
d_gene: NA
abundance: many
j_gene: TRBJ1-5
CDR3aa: CSAGAGRQPQHF
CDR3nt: TGCAGTGCTGGGGCAGGGCGACAGCCCCAGCATTTT

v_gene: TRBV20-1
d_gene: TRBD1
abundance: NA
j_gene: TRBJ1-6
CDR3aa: CSASGTADSPLHF
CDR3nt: TGCAGTGCTTCCGGGACAGCAGATTCACCCCTCCACTTT

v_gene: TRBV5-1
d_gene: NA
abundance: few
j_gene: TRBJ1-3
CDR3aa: CASSLGSPSGNTIYF
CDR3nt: TGCGCCAGCAGCTTGGGATCCCCCTCTGGAAACACCATATATTTT

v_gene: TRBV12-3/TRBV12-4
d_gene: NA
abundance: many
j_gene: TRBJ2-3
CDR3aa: CASSPRADVDTQYF
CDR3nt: TGTGCCAGCAGTCCCCGGGCCGATGTAGATACGCAGTATTTT

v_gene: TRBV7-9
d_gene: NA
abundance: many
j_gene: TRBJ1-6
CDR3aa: CASSREVNSPLHF
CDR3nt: TGTGCCAGCAGCCGCGAGGTTAATTCACCCCTCCACTTT

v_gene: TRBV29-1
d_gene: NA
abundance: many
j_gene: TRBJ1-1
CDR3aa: CSVGQSHTEAFF
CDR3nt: TGCAGCGTTGGCCAGAGTCACACTGAAGCTTTCTTT

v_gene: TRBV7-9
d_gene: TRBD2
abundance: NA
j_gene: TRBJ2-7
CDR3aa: CASSPGLAGGSEQYF
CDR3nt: TGTGCCAGCAGCCCGGGACTAGCGGGGGGAAGCGAGCAGTACTTC

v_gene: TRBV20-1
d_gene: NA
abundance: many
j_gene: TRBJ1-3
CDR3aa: CSAREPPGISGNTIYF
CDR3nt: TGCAGTGCTAGAGAGCCCCCGGGTATTTCTGGAAACACCATATATTTT

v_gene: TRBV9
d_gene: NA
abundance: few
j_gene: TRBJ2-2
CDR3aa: CASSVSVEATGELFF
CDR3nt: TGTGCCAGCAGCGTTTCAGTTGAAGCCACCGGGGAGCTGTTTTTT

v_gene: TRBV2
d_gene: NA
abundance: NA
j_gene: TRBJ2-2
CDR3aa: CATATARRDTYTGELFF
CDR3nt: TGTGCCACCGCCACCGCACGTCGGGACACCTACACCGGGGAGCTGTTTTTT

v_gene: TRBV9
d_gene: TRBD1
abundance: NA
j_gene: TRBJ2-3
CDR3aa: CASSVGPKGAITDTQYF
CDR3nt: TGTGCCAGCAGCGTAGGTCCGAAGGGGGCAATCACAGATACGCAGTATTTT

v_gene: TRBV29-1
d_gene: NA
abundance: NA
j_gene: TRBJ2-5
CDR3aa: CSAKAGSQGETQYF
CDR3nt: TGCAGCGCCAAAGCCGGGTCCCAGGGGGAGACCCAGTACTTC

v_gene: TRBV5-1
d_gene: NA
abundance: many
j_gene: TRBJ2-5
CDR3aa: CASSWDNVGETQYF
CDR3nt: TGCGCCAGCAGCTGGGACAATGTGGGTGAGACCCAGTACTTC

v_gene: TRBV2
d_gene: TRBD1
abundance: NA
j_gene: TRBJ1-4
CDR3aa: CASRRQGGLKLFF
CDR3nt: TGTGCCAGCAGAAGACAGGGAGGCTTGAAACTGTTTTTT

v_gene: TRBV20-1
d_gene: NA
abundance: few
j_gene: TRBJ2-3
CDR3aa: CSAENQASRSDTQYF
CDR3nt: TGCAGTGCCGAAAATCAGGCTAGTAGGTCAGATACGCAGTATTTT

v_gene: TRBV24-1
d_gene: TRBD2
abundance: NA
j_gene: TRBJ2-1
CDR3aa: CATSDPTSGGTYNEQFF
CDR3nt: TGTGCCACCAGTGACCCGACTAGCGGGGGGACCTACAATGAGCAGTTCTTC

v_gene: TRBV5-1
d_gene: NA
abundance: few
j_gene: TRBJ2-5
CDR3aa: CASRRQETQYF
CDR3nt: TGCGCCAGCAGGCGGCAAGAGACCCAGTACTTC

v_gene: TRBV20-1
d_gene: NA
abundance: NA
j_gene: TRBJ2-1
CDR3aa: CSARLRGRHEQFF
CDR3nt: TGCAGTGCTAGATTGAGGGGACGTCATGAGCAGTTCTTC

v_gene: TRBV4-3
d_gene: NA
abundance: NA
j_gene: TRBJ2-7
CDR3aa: CASSQAPGHILYEQYF
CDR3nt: TGCGCCAGCAGCCAGGCACCGGGACACATTCTCTACGAGCAGTACTTC

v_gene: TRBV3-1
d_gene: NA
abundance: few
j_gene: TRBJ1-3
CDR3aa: CASSHSGGLRRLFGNTIYF
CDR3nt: TGTGCCAGCAGCCATTCTGGCGGATTAAGAAGACTGTTTGGAAACACCATATATTTT

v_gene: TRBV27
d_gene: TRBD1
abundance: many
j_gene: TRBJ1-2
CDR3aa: CASSPGTGSSNYGYTF
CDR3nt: TGTGCCAGCAGTCCCGGGACAGGGAGCTCTAACTATGGCTACACCTTC

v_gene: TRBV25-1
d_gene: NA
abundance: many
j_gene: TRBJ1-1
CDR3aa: CASATMNTEAFF
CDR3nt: TGTGCCAGCGCAACCATGAACACTGAAGCTTTCTTT